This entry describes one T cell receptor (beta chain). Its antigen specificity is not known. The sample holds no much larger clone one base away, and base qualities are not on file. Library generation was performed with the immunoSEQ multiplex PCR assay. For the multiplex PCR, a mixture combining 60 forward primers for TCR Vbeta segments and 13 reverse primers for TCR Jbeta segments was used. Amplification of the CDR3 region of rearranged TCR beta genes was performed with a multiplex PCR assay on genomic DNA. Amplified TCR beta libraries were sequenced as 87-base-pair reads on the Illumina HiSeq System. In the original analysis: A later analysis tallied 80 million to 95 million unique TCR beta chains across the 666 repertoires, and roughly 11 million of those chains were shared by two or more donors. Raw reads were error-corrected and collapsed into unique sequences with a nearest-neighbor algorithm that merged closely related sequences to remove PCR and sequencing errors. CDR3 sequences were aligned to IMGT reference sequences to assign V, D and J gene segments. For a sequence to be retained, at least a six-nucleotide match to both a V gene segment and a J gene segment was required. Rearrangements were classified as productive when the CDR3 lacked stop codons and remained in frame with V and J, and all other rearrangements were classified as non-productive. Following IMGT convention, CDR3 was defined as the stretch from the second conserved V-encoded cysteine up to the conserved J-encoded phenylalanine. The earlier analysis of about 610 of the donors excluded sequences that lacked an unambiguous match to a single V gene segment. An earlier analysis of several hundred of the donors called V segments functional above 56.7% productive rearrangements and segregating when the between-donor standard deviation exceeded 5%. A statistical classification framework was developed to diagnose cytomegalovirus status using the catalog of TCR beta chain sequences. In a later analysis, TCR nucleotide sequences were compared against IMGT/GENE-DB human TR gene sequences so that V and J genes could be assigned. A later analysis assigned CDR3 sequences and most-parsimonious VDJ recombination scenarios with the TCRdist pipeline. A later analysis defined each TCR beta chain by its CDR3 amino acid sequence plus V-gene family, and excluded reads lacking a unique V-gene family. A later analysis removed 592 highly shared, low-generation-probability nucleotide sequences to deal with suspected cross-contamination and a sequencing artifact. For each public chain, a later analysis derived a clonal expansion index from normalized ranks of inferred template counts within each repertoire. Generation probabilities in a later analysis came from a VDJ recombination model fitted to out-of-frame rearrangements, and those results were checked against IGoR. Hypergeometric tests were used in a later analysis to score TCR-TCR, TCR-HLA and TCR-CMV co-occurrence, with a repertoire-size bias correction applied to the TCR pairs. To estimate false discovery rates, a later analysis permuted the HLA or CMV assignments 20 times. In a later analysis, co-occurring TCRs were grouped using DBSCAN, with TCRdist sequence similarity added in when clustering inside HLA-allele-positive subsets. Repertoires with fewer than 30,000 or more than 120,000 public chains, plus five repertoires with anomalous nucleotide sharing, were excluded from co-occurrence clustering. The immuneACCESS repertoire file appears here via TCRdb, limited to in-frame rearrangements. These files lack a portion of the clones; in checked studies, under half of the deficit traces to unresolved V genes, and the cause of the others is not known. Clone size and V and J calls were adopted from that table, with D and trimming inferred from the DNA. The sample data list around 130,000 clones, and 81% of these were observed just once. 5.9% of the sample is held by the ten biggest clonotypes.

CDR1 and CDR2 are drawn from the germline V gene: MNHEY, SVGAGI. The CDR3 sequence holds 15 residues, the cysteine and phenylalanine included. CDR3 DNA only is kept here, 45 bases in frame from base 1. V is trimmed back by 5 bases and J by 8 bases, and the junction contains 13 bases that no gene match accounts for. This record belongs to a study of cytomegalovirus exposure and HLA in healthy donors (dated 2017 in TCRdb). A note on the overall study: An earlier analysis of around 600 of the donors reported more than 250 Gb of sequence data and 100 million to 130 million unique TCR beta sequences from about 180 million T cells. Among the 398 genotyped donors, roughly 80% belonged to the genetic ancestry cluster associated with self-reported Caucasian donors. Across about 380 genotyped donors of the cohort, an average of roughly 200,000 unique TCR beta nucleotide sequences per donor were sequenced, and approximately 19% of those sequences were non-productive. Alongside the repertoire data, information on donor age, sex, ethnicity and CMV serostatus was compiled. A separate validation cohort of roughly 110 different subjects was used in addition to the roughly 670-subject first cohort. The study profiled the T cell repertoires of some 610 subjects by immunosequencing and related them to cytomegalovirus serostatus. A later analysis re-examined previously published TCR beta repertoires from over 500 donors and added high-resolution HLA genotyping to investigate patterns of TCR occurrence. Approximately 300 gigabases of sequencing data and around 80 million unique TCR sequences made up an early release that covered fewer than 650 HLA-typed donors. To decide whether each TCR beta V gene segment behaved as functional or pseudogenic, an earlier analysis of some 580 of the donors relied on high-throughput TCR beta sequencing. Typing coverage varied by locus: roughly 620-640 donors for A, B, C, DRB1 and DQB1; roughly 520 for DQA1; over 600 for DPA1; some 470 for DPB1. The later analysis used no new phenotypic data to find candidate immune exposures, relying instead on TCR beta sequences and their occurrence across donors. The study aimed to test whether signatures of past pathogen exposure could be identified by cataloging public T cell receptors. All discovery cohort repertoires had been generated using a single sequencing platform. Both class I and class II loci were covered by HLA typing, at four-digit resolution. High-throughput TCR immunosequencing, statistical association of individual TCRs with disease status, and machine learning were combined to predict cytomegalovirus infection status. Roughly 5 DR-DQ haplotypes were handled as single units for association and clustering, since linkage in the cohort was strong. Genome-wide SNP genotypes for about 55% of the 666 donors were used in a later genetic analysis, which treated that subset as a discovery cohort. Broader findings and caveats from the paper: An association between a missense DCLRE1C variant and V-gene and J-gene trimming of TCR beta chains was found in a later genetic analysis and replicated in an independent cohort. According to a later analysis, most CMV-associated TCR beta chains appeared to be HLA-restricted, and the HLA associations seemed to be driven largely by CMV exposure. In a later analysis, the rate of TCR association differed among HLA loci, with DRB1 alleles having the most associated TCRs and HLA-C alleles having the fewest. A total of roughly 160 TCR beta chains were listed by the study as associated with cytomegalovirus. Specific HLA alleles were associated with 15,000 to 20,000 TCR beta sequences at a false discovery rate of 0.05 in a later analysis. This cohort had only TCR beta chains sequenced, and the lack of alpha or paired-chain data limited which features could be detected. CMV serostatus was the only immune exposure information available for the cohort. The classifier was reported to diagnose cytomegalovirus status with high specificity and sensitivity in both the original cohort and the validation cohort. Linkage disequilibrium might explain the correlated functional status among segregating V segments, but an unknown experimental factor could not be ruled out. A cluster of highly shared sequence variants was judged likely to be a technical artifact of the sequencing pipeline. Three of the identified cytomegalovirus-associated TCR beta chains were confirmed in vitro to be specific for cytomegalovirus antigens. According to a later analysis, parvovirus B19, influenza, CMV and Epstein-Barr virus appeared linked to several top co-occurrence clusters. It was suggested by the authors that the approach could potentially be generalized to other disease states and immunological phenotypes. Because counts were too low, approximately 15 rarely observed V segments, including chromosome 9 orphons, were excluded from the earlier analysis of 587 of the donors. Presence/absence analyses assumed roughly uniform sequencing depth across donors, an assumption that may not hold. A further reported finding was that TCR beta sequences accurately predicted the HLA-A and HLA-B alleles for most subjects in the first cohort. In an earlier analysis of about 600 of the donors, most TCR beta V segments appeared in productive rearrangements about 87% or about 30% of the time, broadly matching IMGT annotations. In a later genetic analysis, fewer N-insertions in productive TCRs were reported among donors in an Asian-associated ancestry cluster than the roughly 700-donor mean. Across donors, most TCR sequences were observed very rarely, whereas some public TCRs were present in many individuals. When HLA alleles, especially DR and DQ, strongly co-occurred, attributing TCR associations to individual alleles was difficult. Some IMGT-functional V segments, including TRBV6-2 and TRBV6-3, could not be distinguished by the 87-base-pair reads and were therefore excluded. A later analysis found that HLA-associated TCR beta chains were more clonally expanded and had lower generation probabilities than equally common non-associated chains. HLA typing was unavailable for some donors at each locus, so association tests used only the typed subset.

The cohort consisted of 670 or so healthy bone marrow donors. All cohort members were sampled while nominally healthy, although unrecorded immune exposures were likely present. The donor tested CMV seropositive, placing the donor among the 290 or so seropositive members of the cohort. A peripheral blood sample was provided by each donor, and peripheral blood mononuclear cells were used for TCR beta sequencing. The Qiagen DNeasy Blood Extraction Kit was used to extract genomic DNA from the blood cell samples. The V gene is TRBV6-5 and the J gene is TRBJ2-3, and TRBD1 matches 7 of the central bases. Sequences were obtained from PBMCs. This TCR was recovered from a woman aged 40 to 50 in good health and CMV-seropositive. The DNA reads TGTGCCAGCAGTGGACCGGGACAGCCGCCCGTTACGCAGTATTTT. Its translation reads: CASSGPGQPPVTQYF.